These 32 T cell receptor beta chains originate from one sample sequenced in a study of monozygotic twins with inflammatory bowel disease. Using the 5' RACE reads, TCRdb records one entry per CDR3 protein without DNA. The listing contains over 110,000 distinct CDR3 sequences. Sequencing input: blood. The receptors stem from a human donor with ulcerative colitis or Crohn's disease, or a healthy co-twin of an affected twin (not recorded which).

V is TRBV9 and J is TRBJ2-2; TCRdb gives TRBD1 as the D gene, but with no DNA this cannot be confirmed. Germline V gene data show CDR1 as SGDLS and CDR2 as YYNGEE. The CDR3 runs to 14 residues. The CDR3 loop is CASSVQTGAGELFF.

CDR3 in amino acids: CASSKWGGGDTHGNTEAFF. The chain combines TRBV21-1 with TRBJ1-1; TCRdb calls TRBD1, which cannot be checked without DNA. TRBV21-1 is labeled a pseudogene. CDR3 length equals 19 residues.

The rearrangement links TRBV2 to TRBJ2-3. Germline CDR1 reads SNHLY; CDR2 reads FYNNEI. The length of the CDR3 is 16 residues. CDR3 region: CASSVRLSTYTDTQYF. The variable domain in full, with the rest retrieved from reference TRBV2 and TRBJ2-3, is EPEVTQTPSHQVTQMGQEVILRCVPISNHLYFYWYRQILGQKVEFLVSFYNNEISEKSEIFDDQFSVERPDGSNFTLKIRSTKLEDSAMYFCASSVRLSTYTDTQYFGPGTRLTVL.

The chain employs TRBV9 and TRBJ2-7; checking the TCRdb D call of TRBD1 is not possible without DNA. The germline V gene has CDR1 SGDLS and CDR2 YYNGEE. This CDR3 contains 16 residues. The CDR3 spells CASSKSWGTGVHEQYF. Variable domain in full (rest from reference TRBV9 and TRBJ2-7): DSGVTQTPKHLITATGQRVTLRCSPRSGDLSVYWYQQSLDQGLQFLIQYYNGEERAKGNILERFSAQQFPDLHSELNLSSLELGDSALYFCASSKSWGTGVHEQYFGPGTRLTVT.

This chain joins TRBV28 and TRBJ1-5; TCRdb picks TRBD1, but there is no DNA to check that call. There are 15 residues in the CDR3. Germline-derived CDR1 and CDR2 are MDHEN and SYDVKM. The CDR3 sequence: CASSYRGNSNQPQHF.

J is TRBJ2-7 and V is TRBV28; the D call of TRBD1 rests on TCRdb alone, since no DNA is present to check it. Per the germline V gene, CDR1 is MDHEN and CDR2 is SYDVKM. The CDR3 is 17 amino acids. CDR3 region: CASSSPQGQGPTYEQYF.

The chain combines TRBV3-1 with TRBJ1-5; with no DNA, the TCRdb D assignment of TRBD1 cannot be verified. CDR1 is LGHDT and CDR2 is YNNKEL in the germline V gene (reference sequence). The CDR3 totals 16 residues. The CDR3: CASSQQDRGGNQPQHF.

The chain recombines TRBV5-1 with TRBJ2-5; without DNA, the TCRdb call of TRBD1 cannot be checked. Germline V gene data show CDR1 as SGHRS and CDR2 as YFSETQ. The CDR3 is made up of 17 amino acids. The CDR3 sequence: CASSLAPLGGAWETQYF.

The rearrangement joins TRBV20-1 to TRBJ2-2. The CDR3 is 16 amino acids. From germline, CDR1 is DFQATT and CDR2 SNEGSKA (reference sequence). The chain's CDR3 is CSASPHLQSMTGELFF.

The rearrangement uses TRBV7-9 and TRBJ1-1; with no DNA, the TCRdb D assignment of TRBD1 cannot be verified. Germline CDR1 reads SEHNR; CDR2 reads FQNEAQ (reference sequence). This CDR3 has 12 amino acids. The CDR3 loop reads CASSPGTRRAFF.

This rearrangement joins TRBV20-1 to TRBJ1-6; the TCRdb D gene call, TRBD1, has no DNA to confirm it. The CDR3 loop spans 14 amino acids. Germline V gene data show CDR1 as DFQATT and CDR2 as SNEGSKA (reference sequence). CDR3 region: CSAEDREYNSPLHF.

The V call is TRBV7-2, the J call TRBJ2-3; TCRdb's D call, TRBD1, is unchecked because there is no DNA. Germline CDR1 is SGHTA and CDR2 is FQGNSA. The CDR3 totals 17 residues. This CDR3 is CASSQTRGGGPLDTQYF.

The chain recombines TRBV11-2 with TRBJ2-2; TCRdb calls TRBD2, which cannot be checked without DNA. The CDR3 contains 16 residues. Germline CDR1 and CDR2: SGHAT and FQNNGV. The CDR3 region is CASSLVTSGVPGELFF.

V usage is TRBV19 and J usage is TRBJ2-7; TCRdb outputs TRBD1, but without DNA this stays unchecked. The CDR3 contains 15 residues. CDR1 is LNHDA, CDR2 SQIVND, per germline (reference sequence). CDR3: CASSIAQGGLLEQYF.

The chain combines TRBV7-3 with TRBJ1-6. This CDR3 has 14 amino acids. Germline V gene lookup returns CDR1 SGHTA and CDR2 FQGTGA. CDR3 loop: CASSLSPPSTPLHF.

This chain uses TRBV7-2 with TRBJ2-1; TCRdb's D gene call, TRBD1, goes unchecked for lack of DNA. The CDR3 loop spans 15 amino acids. The germline V gene has CDR1 SGHTA and CDR2 FQGNSA. CDR3 sequence: CASSLDHLGGNEQFF.

The chain uses TRBV5-5 and TRBJ2-7; TCRdb calls TRBD1, which cannot be checked without DNA. Germline CDR1 reads SGHKS; CDR2 reads YYEKEE (reference sequence). The CDR3 has 16 residues. CDR3: CASRAPIGHVLDEQYF.

The J gene is TRBJ2-3, the V gene TRBV24-1; TCRdb designates TRBD1, a call that cannot be tested without DNA. This CDR3 comprises 13 residues. Germline-derived CDR1 and CDR2 are KGHDR and SFDVKD. CDR3 protein: CATSLTGVDTQYF.

The J gene is TRBJ1-2, the V gene TRBV7-2; TCRdb indicates TRBD1, and absent DNA this call remains unverified. Germline CDR1 is SGHTA and CDR2 is FQGNSA. This CDR3 is built from 14 residues. This chain's CDR3 is CASSSATGGSGYTF.

The chain joins TRBV5-4 to TRBJ1-2; TCRdb's D call of TRBD1 is untestable without DNA. The CDR3 spans 13 residues. Germline V gene sequence: CDR1 SGHNT, CDR2 YYREEE (reference sequence). The CDR3 loop reads CASSLGTGRGYTF.

V is TRBV7-2 and J is TRBJ1-2; there is no DNA to check the TCRdb D call of TRBD1. Germline CDR1 reads SGHTA; CDR2 reads FQGNSA. CDR3 size: 15 residues. CDR3 sequence: CASSLDYRVLYGYTF.

J is TRBJ2-1 and V is TRBV7-2; TCRdb gives TRBD1 as the D gene, but with no DNA this cannot be confirmed. This CDR3 spans 14 amino acids. The germline V gene has CDR1 SGHTA and CDR2 FQGNSA. CDR3 sequence: CASSWTGGYNEQFF.

The chain links TRBV6-1 to TRBJ1-5; no DNA is available, so the TRBD1 call from TCRdb remains unchecked. The CDR3 has 15 amino acids. The germline V gene encodes CDR1 MNHNS and CDR2 SASEGT. The CDR3 loop reads CASRWDRGRRLAQHF.

This sequence joins TRBV14 and TRBJ1-4. Looked up from germline, CDR1 is SGHDN and CDR2 is FVKESK. This CDR3 has 15 residues. CDR3 amino acids: CASSQEGMGNEKLFF.

The chain joins TRBV6-2 or TRBV6-3 to TRBJ2-7; no DNA is available, so the TRBD1 call from TCRdb remains unchecked. Per the germline V gene, CDR1 is MNHEY and CDR2 is SVGEGT. The length of the CDR3 is 13 residues. Here the CDR3 reads CASSYRGTRDMYF.

The chain is built from TRBV10-3 and TRBJ2-3; the D call of TRBD1 rests on TCRdb alone, since no DNA is present to check it. This CDR3 has 20 residues. From germline, CDR1 is ENHRY and CDR2 SYGVKD. This chain's CDR3 is CAISESTRGQGTSSTDTQYF.

The chain carries TRBV11-3 and TRBJ2-5; the D call of TRBD1 rests on TCRdb alone, since no DNA is present to check it. This CDR3 contains 16 residues. Germline V gives CDR1 SGHNT, CDR2 YENEEA. CDR3 region: CASSLRYRSGQETQYF.

J is TRBJ2-5 and V is TRBV13; TCRdb reports TRBD1, a call that lacks DNA to check it against. Germline CDR1 is PRHDT and CDR2 is FYEKMQ (reference sequence). The CDR3 is made up of 15 amino acids. This CDR3 is CASSPGADSWETQYF.

The chain combines TRBV7-9 with TRBJ1-2; TCRdb's D call of TRBD1 is untestable without DNA. CDR3 length equals 16 residues. Germline-derived CDR1 and CDR2 are SEHNR and FQNEAQ (reference sequence). The CDR3 loop is CASSPGGGLSFYGYTF. The full variable domain, its missing parts supplied by reference TRBV7-9 and TRBJ1-2, is DTGVSQNPRHKITKRGQNVTFRCDPISEHNRLYWYRQTLGQGPEFLTYFQNEAQLEKSRLLSDRFSAERPKGSFSTLEIQRTEQGDSAMYLCASSPGGGLSFYGYTFGSGTRLTVV.

The chain links TRBV5-1 to TRBJ1-1; TCRdb gives TRBD1 as the D gene, but with no DNA this cannot be confirmed. CDR1 is SGHRS, CDR2 YFSETQ, per germline. The CDR3 totals 16 residues. This CDR3 is CASSLVVGGKENEAFF.

The V and J genes are TRBV27 and TRBJ2-5; TCRdb's D gene call, TRBD2, goes unchecked for lack of DNA. Germline V gene data show CDR1 as MNHEY and CDR2 as SMNVEV (reference sequence). The CDR3 runs 16 residues. The CDR3 region is CASSSSGGYYQETQYF.

The chain employs TRBV4-1 and TRBJ2-4; TCRdb proposes TRBD2, but this gene call is untestable without DNA. CDR3 size: 13 residues. The germline gives CDR1 MGHRA, CDR2 YSYEKL. CDR3 protein: CASSQDYGLQQYF.